This T cell receptor (beta chain) was sequenced for a study of blood T cell repertoires in COVID-19 (dated by TCRdb to 2020 to 2021). The study in broad terms: Collaborator samples came from the United States, Italy and Spain and covered acute and convalescent phases of COVID-19. The material from the prospective study consisted of cDNA or gDNA derived from T cells, B-cell-depleted T cells, or PBMCs. Subjects who had been exposed to COVID-19, were actively infected with it, or had recovered from it provided the deeply sampled blood TCRbeta repertoires that made up the dataset. The repertoires were released in a freely available public database meant as a resource for research on the immune response to SARS-CoV-2. Samples were obtained from the ongoing ImmuneRACE study (first 160 participants) and from roughly 1,300 subjects provided by 6 global collaborators. Nearly every sample came with metadata listing a de-identified subject ID, COVID-19 status, age in years and sex. Where available, HLA class I and class II types were obtained from metadata supplied by the sample provider rather than from assay-based typing.

Trimming accounts for 3 bases at V and 2 bases at J, while the number of junction bases matched to no gene is 2. According to the germline V gene, CDR1 reads SNHLY and CDR2 reads FYNNEI. The CDR3 covers 15 residues, taking in both the cysteine and the phenylalanine. Only CDR3 DNA is held: 45 bases, read in frame from base 1. About this clone: The antigen it binds to is not known. Base-call qualities are not available, and no considerably larger clone is one nucleotide away.

The immunoSEQ Assay, a bias-controlled multiplex PCR, was used to amplify TCRbeta CDR3 regions from genomic DNA. The paper's processing steps were these. The number of nucleated cells in each sample was estimated by amplification of reference gene primers within the assay. Sequence reads were collapsed and filtered to measure the absolute abundance of every unique TCRbeta CDR3 rearrangement. For each sample, productive Simpson clonality was calculated as the square root of Simpson's diversity index across productive rearrangements. This is the immuneACCESS table as TCRdb keeps it, with only in-frame sequences that have V and J called. A part of the clones is gone; compared with another copy, unresolved V genes explain less than half, and the rest is unexplained. That table furnishes V, J and clone size, whereas the DNA furnished D and trimming. The sample contains approximately 140,000 clones, 87% of them found a single time. The top ten clonotypes cover around 4% of the sample.

Whole blood was collected in K2EDTA tubes by collaborating institutions according to the institutions' own protocols. For TCRbeta analysis, collaborator samples were shipped as frozen whole blood, as isolated PBMCs, or as DNA extracted from either sample type. The research as a whole found: The amount of clinical and demographic metadata varied by source and participant and was provided uncurated.

The chain is assembled from TRBV2 and TRBJ2-5; the junction holds 11 bases that match TRBD2. Material for sequencing was peripheral blood. This clonotype was sampled from a woman aged 60-70 years with active or convalescent COVID-19. This receptor has the CDR3 CASSELAGGQETQYF. The nucleotide sequence reads as follows: TGTGCCAGCAGTGAGCTAGCGGGGGGACAAGAGACCCAGTACTTC.